The following is a T cell receptor beta chain sequence with its context. Within the sample, other DNA sequences also encode this same CDR3. This sample stems from a study of OX40 agonist ivuxolimab in advanced cancers. Assay: immunoSEQ multiplex PCR; the TCRdb copy retains only in-frame clones and omits some. The data contain about 31,000 clones, 87% of them singletons. CDR3 length: 16 residues. Trimming removed 4 bases from V and 4 bases from J; junction bases left unmatched: 3. Germline CDR1 is SGHRS and CDR2 is YFSETQ. This sequence joins TRBV5-1 and TRBJ2-2, with 14 bases matching TRBD2. Specimen: CD4+ or CD8+ T cells sorted from blood, collected in a trial of the OX40 agonist ivuxolimab. This TCR was recovered from an adult with an advanced solid tumor such as melanoma, head and neck, liver or kidney cancer. In DNA, the CDR3 is TGCGCCAGCAGCCCAGGGACTAGCGGGGGCACCGGGGAGCTGTTTTTT. Its protein is CASSPGTSGGTGELFF.